Each of the 20 T cell receptor beta chains below was sequenced from the same sample in a study of metastatic and nonmetastatic thyroid tumors. TCRdb called clones again from the PCR reads with MiXCR. In the table there are 20,000 to 25,000 clones, around 20% of which are singletons. Treatment of any kind had been given to no patient before thyroid surgery. The sequenced sample consisted of blood. All receptors come from a female donor with papillary thyroid cancer or a benign thyroid nodule (not recorded which). Some clones in this sample may be carry-over from other donors' samples.

The genes are TRBV27 and TRBJ1-2, with TRBD1 as a possible D gene (6 bases). Germline CDR1 and CDR2: MNHEY and SMNVEV (reference sequence). Deletions cut 0 bases from V and 5 bases from J, with 16 bases between. This CDR3 spans 16 amino acids. The CDR3 region has the DNA TGTGCCAGCAGTTTATCGGGTCAGGGGTGGATTTATGGCTACACCTTC. It translates to CASSLSGQGWIYGYTF.

By its share, this clone is medium-sized. The V call is TRBV18, the J call TRBJ1-4; D is ambiguous. Trimming shortened V by 6 bases and J by 0 bases, and 11 bases separated the two germline ends. CDR3 length: 15 residues. Germline CDR1 KGHSH, CDR2 LQKENI. Here the CDR3 reads CASSPSRATNEKLFF. The CDR3 bases are TGTGCCAGCTCCCCGTCCAGAGCAACTAATGAAAAACTGTTTTTT.

This clone was seen repeatedly, ten times or more. The chain combines TRBV24-1 with TRBJ1-4, with TRBD1 identical over 7 bases. The CDR3 runs 15 residues. The ends lost 2 bases at V and 5 bases at J; junction bases unmatched: 4. Germline CDR1 KGHDR, CDR2 SFDVKD. DNA for the CDR3: TGTGCCACCAGTGATTCGGGACAGACGAATGAAAAACTGTTTTTT. Amino acids: CATSDSGQTNEKLFF.

V usage is TRBV20-1 and J usage is TRBJ2-3, with D possibly matching TRBD2 (6 bases). Trimming took off 6 bases at V and 2 bases at J, with 21 bases between the two ends. Germline values: CDR1 DFQATT, CDR2 SNEGSKA (reference sequence). The length of the CDR3 is 16 residues. The CDR3 nucleotides are TGCAGTGCAAACAATGGCGGGGCAGGGTCCACAGATACGCAGTATTTT. Amino acids: CSANNGGAGSTDTQYF.

The table lists this clone with many counts. A much bigger clone sits one base away, suggesting this may be a read error. Within the sample, other DNA sequences also encode this same CDR3. The V call is TRBV6-1, the J call TRBJ1-5, with a tentative D call TRBD1 (6 bases). The CDR3 spans 15 residues. CDR1 and CDR2 (germline): MNHNS, SASEGT. The CDR3 reads CTSSTGRGRAQPQHF. In nucleotides, the CDR3 is TGTACCAGCAGCACCGGCAGGGGACGAGCTCAGCCCCAGCATTTT.

By share, this clone counts as medium-sized. The J gene is TRBJ1-2, the V gene TRBV28; TRBD1 matches 8 bases. CDR3 length: 13 residues. V lost 2 bases to trimming and J lost 8 bases; unmatched junction nucleotides: 4. The germline V gene encodes CDR1 MDHEN and CDR2 SYDVKM. The CDR3 here is CASSLQGAWGYTF. CDR3 nucleotides: TGTGCCAGCAGTTTACAGGGGGCTTGGGGCTACACCTTC.

This clone was found many times. Germline is not matched at one junction end, which may reflect a read error. Other nucleotide sequences from this sample produce the same CDR3. J is TRBJ1-5 and V is TRBV6-1, with D possibly being TRBD1 (5 bases). From germline, CDR1 is MNHNS and CDR2 SASEGT. CDR3 length: 15 amino acids. For the CDR3, the DNA is TGTACCAGCAGCACCGGTAGGGGAAGAGCTCAGCCCCAGCATTTT. Its translation: CTSSTGRGRAQPQHF.

In regard to this clone: Given a much more abundant clone one base away, this may be a read error. V and J are TRBV20-1 and TRBJ1-5; perhaps TRBD1 as D (6 bases). This CDR3 comprises 15 residues. CDR1 and CDR2 from the germline V gene are DFQATT and SNEGSKA (reference sequence). The CDR3: CSAGEGGGDNQPQHF. The CDR3 DNA sequence: TGCAGTGCTGGAGAGGGGGGAGGGGACAATCAGCCCCAGCATTTT.

The genes are TRBV7-2 and TRBJ1-1; no definite D call. V was trimmed by 8 bases and J by 6 bases, leaving 22 bases between them. The CDR3 has 15 residues. CDR1 is SGHTA and CDR2 is FQGNSA in the germline V gene. For the CDR3, the DNA is TGTGCCAGCGGCATGTCAAAGTGGGCTTTAGCTGAAGCTTTCTTT. Amino acids: CASGMSKWALAEAFF.

This clone appeared many times. A much larger clone is a single base away; this may be a read error. The V call is TRBV2, the J call TRBJ1-2; tentatively, D is TRBD1 (6 bases). This CDR3 has 15 amino acids. Germline V CDR1 and CDR2: SNHLY, FYNNEI. Trimming left V 1 base short and J 4 bases short, with 13 bases between. CDR3 nucleotide sequence: TGTGCCAGCAGTGAAGTCGGCAGGGGCTTCTATGGCTACACCTTC. It codes for CASSEVGRGFYGYTF.

The CDR3: CAWSKALAGYEQYF. CDR3 bases: TGTGCCTGGAGTAAGGCGCTAGCGGGATACGAGCAGTACTTC. This chain connects TRBV30 to TRBJ2-7; TRBD2 agrees at 9 bases. V gave up 2 bases and J gave up 4 bases; unmatched junction bases: 6. Germline CDR1 is GTSNPN and CDR2 is SVGIG (reference sequence). The CDR3 is 14 residues long. The variable domain in full, with the rest retrieved from reference TRBV30 and TRBJ2-7, is SQTIHQWPATLVQPVGSPLSLECTVEGTSNPNLYWYRQAAGRGLQLLFYSVGIGQISSEVPQNLSASRPQDRQFILSSKKLLLSDSGFYLCAWSKALAGYEQYFGPGTRLTVT.

This clone has at least ten counts. The gene calls are TRBV10-3 and TRBJ1-4; D unresolved. Trimming took off 3 bases at V and 0 bases at J, with 5 bases between the two ends. The CDR3 spans 14 residues. CDR1 is ENHRY and CDR2 is SYGVKD in the germline V gene. CDR3 nucleotides: TGTGCCATCAGTGAAGTTGCAACTAATGAAAAACTGTTTTTT. Its protein product is CAISEVATNEKLFF.

This clone was seen at least ten times. The chain links TRBV20-1 to TRBJ2-1; 7 nucleotides align to TRBD2. This CDR3 is built from 13 residues. The germline gives CDR1 DFQATT, CDR2 SNEGSKA (reference sequence). The V and J ends lost 7 bases and 7 bases, in that order; junction bases with no gene match: 10. The CDR3 bases are TGCAGTGTCCCGGGCTCCGGGGGGAATGAGCAGTTCTTC. This gives the protein CSVPGSGGNEQFF.

In this sample, this clone turned up many times. The chain has TRBV6-2 or TRBV6-3 and TRBJ2-5; TRBD2 matches 7 bases. Germline trimming cut 2 bases from V and 6 bases from J; bases unmatched to any gene: 3. CDR3 length: 13 residues. Germline V gives CDR1 MNHEY, CDR2 SVGEGT. The CDR3, as DNA: TGTGCCAGCAGTTACGGGACTATACAGACCCAGTACTTC. Translated, it gives CASSYGTIQTQYF.

This clone is deemed medium-sized. This chain links TRBV4-1 with TRBJ1-1, with D possibly being TRBD1 (6 bases). V was pared by 4 bases and J by 3 bases, with 18 bases between. The CDR3 sequence is 16 residues long. Germline CDR1 is MGHRA and CDR2 is YSYEKL. The CDR3 reads CASSRSSQGYDTEAFF. CDR3 nucleotide sequence: TGCGCCAGCAGCCGGAGCTCCCAGGGGTACGACACTGAAGCTTTCTTT.

V is TRBV20-1 and J is TRBJ2-7; no definite D call. In germline, CDR1 is DFQATT, CDR2 SNEGSKA (reference sequence). The CDR3 sequence is 14 residues long. With 3 bases removed from V and 10 bases from J, the gap between germline ends came to 22 bases. The CDR3 reads CSASESDGTYYQYF. CDR3 nucleotide sequence: TGCAGTGCTAGCGAATCGGACGGCACCTACTATCAGTACTTC.

In this sample, this clone is medium-sized. V and J are TRBV6-2 or TRBV6-3 and TRBJ2-1; D is possibly TRBD2 (6 bases). CDR1 and CDR2 from the germline V gene are MNHEY and SVGEGT. The CDR3 is 12 residues long. The ends were cut back, 10 bases at V and 10 bases at J, with 17 bases in the middle. CDR3 DNA sequence: TGTGCCACCTCGCGACTAGTCCGCGAGCAGTTCTTC. Encoded protein: CATSRLVREQFF.

The V and J genes are TRBV28 and TRBJ2-7; 15 bases agree with TRBD2. The germline V gene has CDR1 MDHEN and CDR2 SYDVKM. The CDR3 extends over 20 amino acids. Unmatched junction bases numbered 14, after V lost 4 bases and J lost 1 base. The CDR3 here is CASSSLTPGTSGRHSYEQYF. CDR3 coding DNA: TGTGCCAGCAGTTCGCTAACCCCCGGGACTAGCGGGAGGCATTCCTACGAGCAGTACTTC. The entire variable domain, with the rest obtained from reference TRBV28 and TRBJ2-7, is as follows: DVKVTQSSRYLVKRTGEKVFLECVQDMDHENMFWYRQDPGLGLRLIYFSYDVKMKEKGDIPEGYSVSREKKERFSLILESASTNQTSMYLCASSSLTPGTSGRHSYEQYFGPGTRLTVT.

This chain uses TRBV6-1 with TRBJ2-7; 8 positions match TRBD2. Germline V gene data show CDR1 as MNHNS and CDR2 as SASEGT. The CDR3 spans 16 residues. With 7 bases clipped from V and 0 bases from J, the junction kept 11 bases outside the gene matches. The CDR3 DNA sequence: TGTGCCAGCAATAATATAGCGGGGAAAATCTCCTACGAGCAGTACTTC. It encodes CASNNIAGKISYEQYF.

This clone was detected only a few times. This chain connects TRBV6-1 to TRBJ1-1, with 7 bases identical to TRBD1. The J segment lost 0 bases and the V segment lost 6 bases, leaving 10 bases of the junction unmatched. This CDR3 spans 16 amino acids. Germline CDR1 and CDR2: MNHNS and SASEGT. CDR3 loop: CASRPPPQGMNTEAFF. CDR3 sequence (DNA): TGTGCCAGCAGGCCCCCCCCACAGGGGATGAACACTGAAGCTTTCTTT.